This T cell receptor beta chain stems from a study of control samples from healthy donors and cancer patients. The repertoire was sequenced with immunoSEQ multiplex PCR; TCRdb's copy has only in-frame clones and lacks some. The table has about 170,000 clones, approximately 86% seen once. Germline V gene sequence: CDR1 SNHLY, CDR2 FYNNEI. V shed 5 bases and J 6 bases; nucleotides not matched to a gene: 8. CDR3 length equals 15 residues. The rearrangement joins TRBV2 to TRBJ1-1, with 11 bases lining up with TRBD1. The sample consisted of blood. The TCR sequence derives from a woman under 40 in good health. The CDR3 is CASSSRDRGIAEAFF. CDR3 DNA: TGTGCCAGCAGTAGCCGGGACAGGGGGATCGCTGAAGCTTTCTTT.